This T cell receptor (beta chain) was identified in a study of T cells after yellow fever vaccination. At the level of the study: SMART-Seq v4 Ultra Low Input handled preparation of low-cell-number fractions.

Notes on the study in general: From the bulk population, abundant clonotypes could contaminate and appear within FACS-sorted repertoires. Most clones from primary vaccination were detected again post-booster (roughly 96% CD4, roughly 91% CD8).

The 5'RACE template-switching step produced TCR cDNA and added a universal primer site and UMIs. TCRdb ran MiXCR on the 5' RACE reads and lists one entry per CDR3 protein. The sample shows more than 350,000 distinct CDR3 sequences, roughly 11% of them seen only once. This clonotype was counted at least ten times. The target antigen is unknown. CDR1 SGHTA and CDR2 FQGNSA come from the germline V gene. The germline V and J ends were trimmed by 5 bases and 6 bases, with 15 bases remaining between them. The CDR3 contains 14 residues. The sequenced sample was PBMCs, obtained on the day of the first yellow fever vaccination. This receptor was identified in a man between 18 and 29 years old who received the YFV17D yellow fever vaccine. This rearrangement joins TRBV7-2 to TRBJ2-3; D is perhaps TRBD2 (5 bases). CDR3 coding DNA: TGTGCCAGCAGCCCTCGGACTCCCGCGGATACGCAGTATTTT. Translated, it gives CASSPRTPADTQYF.